A selection of T cell receptor beta chains follows, all from one sample in a study of cytomegalovirus exposure and HLA in healthy donors. Measured with immunoSEQ multiplex PCR; TCRdb has only the in-frame clones, and not every one. The sample yields about 140,000 clones, less than 90% seen once. The sample was PBMCs. Receptors were obtained from a man aged 18 to 30 in good health and CMV-seronegative. The CDR3 runs from the conserved cysteine through the conserved F or W. The D gene is left open where the match is weak. Some rows have no size entry. The others give once, few or many, or a class for an expanded clone.

cdr3_length | clone_size | j_call | v_call | d_call | cdr3_aa | cdr3_nt
14 | - | TRBJ2-7 | TRBV7-2 | TRBD2 | CASSLGLAEYEQYF | TGTGCCAGCAGCTTAGGACTAGCGGAATACGAGCAGTACTTC
15 | - | TRBJ2-7 | TRBV5-4 | TRBD1 | CASSLGGQGADEQYF | TGTGCCAGCAGCTTGGGGGGACAGGGGGCCGACGAGCAGTACTTC
15 | - | TRBJ2-7 | TRBV6-5 | TRBD2 | CASSYSRGRVNEQYF | TGTGCCAGCAGTTACTCCCGGGGGAGGGTTAACGAGCAGTACTTC
15 | - | TRBJ1-5 | TRBV4-3 | - | CASSQERSEMQPQHF | TGCGCCAGCAGCCAAGAGCGCAGCGAGATGCAGCCCCAGCATTTT
16 | - | TRBJ2-3 | TRBV10-3 | TRBD1 | CAISEFRGRGTDTQYF | TGTGCCATCAGTGAGTTCAGGGGGCGAGGTACAGATACGCAGTATTTT
16 | - | TRBJ2-3 | TRBV18 | TRBD1 | CASSPPGDRSADTQYF | TGTGCCAGCTCACCACCAGGGGACAGGTCCGCAGATACGCAGTATTTT
10 | once | TRBJ1-1 | TRBV29-1 | - | CSVMTESAFF | TGCAGCGTGATGACAGAATCAGCTTTCTTT
16 | - | TRBJ2-2 | TRBV9 | TRBD2 | CASSVESGRSVGELFF | TGTGCCAGCAGCGTAGAGAGCGGGAGGTCCGTCGGGGAGCTGTTTTTT
13 | - | TRBJ2-1 | TRBV27 | - | CASSGLPPNEQFF | TGTGCCAGCAGTGGCCTCCCACCCAATGAGCAGTTCTTC
14 | - | TRBJ1-1 | TRBV4-1 | - | CASSQVRRDTEAFF | TGCGCCAGCAGCCAAGTTCGGAGGGACACTGAAGCTTTCTTT
16 | - | TRBJ2-7 | TRBV7-9 | TRBD2 | CASSQETSAYSYEQYF | TGTGCCAGCAGCCAGGAGACTAGCGCCTACTCCTACGAGCAGTACTTC
14 | - | TRBJ2-7 | TRBV25-1 | - | CASSERGSSYEQYF | TGTGCCAGCAGTGAAAGGGGGTCCAGCTACGAGCAGTACTTC
16 | - | TRBJ2-7 | TRBV27 | TRBD1 | CASSSLLRDRGYEQYF | TGTGCCAGCAGTTCCCTACTGAGGGACAGGGGCTACGAGCAGTACTTC
16 | once | TRBJ2-5 | TRBV5-1 | TRBD2 | CASSSRGAGGQETQYF | TGCGCCAGCAGCTCCCGGGGCGCGGGGGGTCAAGAGACCCAGTACTTC
18 | - | TRBJ2-7 | TRBV6-1 | - | CASSEAVRFGITSLEQYF | TGTGCCAGCAGTGAAGCGGTAAGGTTCGGGATCACATCCCTCGAGCAGTACTTC
17 | - | TRBJ2-2 | TRBV18 | - | CASSPLILRGSAGELFF | TGTGCCAGCTCACCACTAATCCTCCGGGGGTCCGCCGGGGAGCTGTTTTTT
13 | - | TRBJ1-5 | TRBV5-1 | - | CASSWDTGQPQHF | TGCGCCAGCAGCTGGGACACGGGACAGCCCCAGCATTTT
17 | - | TRBJ2-3 | TRBV7-9 | TRBD1 | CASSPALGQSSTDTQYF | TGTGCCAGCAGCCCAGCTCTGGGACAGTCTAGCACAGATACGCAGTATTTT
16 | - | TRBJ2-5 | TRBV27 | TRBD1 | CASSFRGQGARETQYF | TGTGCCAGCAGCTTCAGGGGACAGGGGGCCCGGGAGACCCAGTACTTC
18 | - | TRBJ1-4 | TRBV5-6 | - | CASSAGHLRWGGFEKLFF | TGTGCCAGCAGCGCGGGACACCTTCGCTGGGGGGGATTTGAAAAACTGTTTTTT
13 | - | TRBJ1-1 | TRBV18 | - | CASSPNGNTEAFF | TGTGCCAGCTCACCAAACGGGAACACTGAAGCTTTCTTT
17 | - | TRBJ1-3 | TRBV11-2 | - | CASSPSTLRDDGNTIYF | TGTGCCAGCAGCCCGTCCACGCTCAGGGATGATGGAAACACCATATATTTT